This record concerns one TCR beta chain sequence. As yet, its antigen is unknown. Generated by immunoSEQ multiplex PCR, the TCRdb table keeps only in-frame clones and is missing some. The sample carries more than 35,000 clones, 75% to 90% recorded once. The sample belongs to a study of OX40 agonist ivuxolimab in advanced cancers. Study background: Three patients showed partial responses: one hepatocellular carcinoma and two cutaneous melanoma cases. Whole-study results and caveats: Partly responding patients at 0.1-3.0 mg/kg showed some of the smallest clonal expansion.

The CDR3 loop spans 14 amino acids. Germline values: CDR1 SGHTA, CDR2 FQGNSA. Unmatched junction bases numbered 7, after V lost 6 bases and J lost 5 bases. The chain employs TRBV7-2 and TRBJ2-5; TRBD2 matches at 9 bases. The TCR originated in an adult with an advanced solid tumor such as melanoma, head and neck, liver or kidney cancer. The sample consisted of CD4+ or CD8+ T cells sorted from blood, taken in a trial of the OX40 agonist ivuxolimab. The CDR3 nucleotides are TGTGCCAGCAGTTCGGGACTAGCCAGGGAGACCCAGTACTTC. It codes for CASSSGLARETQYF.